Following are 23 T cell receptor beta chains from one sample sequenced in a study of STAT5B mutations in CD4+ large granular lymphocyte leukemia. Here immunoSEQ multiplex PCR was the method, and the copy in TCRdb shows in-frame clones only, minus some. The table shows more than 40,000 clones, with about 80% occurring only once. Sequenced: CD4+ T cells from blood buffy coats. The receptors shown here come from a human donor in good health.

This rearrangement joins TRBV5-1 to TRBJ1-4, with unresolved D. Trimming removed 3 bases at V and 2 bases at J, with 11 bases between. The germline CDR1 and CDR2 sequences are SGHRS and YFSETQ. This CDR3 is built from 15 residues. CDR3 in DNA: TGCGCCAGCAGCTGGCTGTTAGGGACTAATGAAAAACTGTTTTTT. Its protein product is CASSWLLGTNEKLFF.

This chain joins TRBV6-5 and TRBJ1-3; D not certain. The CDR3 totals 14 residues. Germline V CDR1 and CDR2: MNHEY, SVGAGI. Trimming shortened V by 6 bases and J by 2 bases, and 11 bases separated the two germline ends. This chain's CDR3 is CASRHRIAGNTIYF. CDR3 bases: TGTGCCAGCAGACACCGAATCGCTGGAAACACCATATATTTT.

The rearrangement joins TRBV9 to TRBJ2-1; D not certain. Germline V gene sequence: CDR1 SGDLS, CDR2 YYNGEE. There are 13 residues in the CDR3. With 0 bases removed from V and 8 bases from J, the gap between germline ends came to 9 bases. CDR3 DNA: TGTGCCAGCAGCGTAGCTATACGGGATGAGCAGTTCTTC. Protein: CASSVAIRDEQFF.

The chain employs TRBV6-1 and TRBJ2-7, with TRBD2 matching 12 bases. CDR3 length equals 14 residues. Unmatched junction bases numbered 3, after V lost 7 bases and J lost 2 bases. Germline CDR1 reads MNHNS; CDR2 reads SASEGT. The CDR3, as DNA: TGTGCCAGCACCAGGACTAGCGGGGCCTACGAGCAGTACTTC. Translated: CASTRTSGAYEQYF.

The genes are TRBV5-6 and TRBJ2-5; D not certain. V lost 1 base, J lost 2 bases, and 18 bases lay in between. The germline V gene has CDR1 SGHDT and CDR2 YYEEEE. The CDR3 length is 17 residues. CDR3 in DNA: TGTGCCAGCAGCTTGAGTTGGTTACCCGGGCAGCAAGAGACCCAGTACTTC. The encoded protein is CASSLSWLPGQQETQYF. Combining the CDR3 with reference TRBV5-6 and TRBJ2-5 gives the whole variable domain DAGVTQSPTHLIKTRGQQVTLRCSPKSGHDTVSWYQQALGQGPQFIFQYYEEEERQRGNFPDRFSGHQFPNYSSELNVNALLLGDSALYLCASSLSWLPGQQETQYFGPGTRLLVL.

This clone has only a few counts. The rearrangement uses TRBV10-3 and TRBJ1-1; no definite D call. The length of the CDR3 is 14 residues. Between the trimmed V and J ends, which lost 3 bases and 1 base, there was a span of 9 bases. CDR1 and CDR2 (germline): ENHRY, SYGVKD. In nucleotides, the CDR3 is TGTGCCATCAGTGATCTTCTAGAGAACACTGAAGCTTTCTTT. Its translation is CAISDLLENTEAFF.

CDR3 coding DNA: TGTGCCAGCAGCTTGAATGACGATACGCAGTATTTT. Its translation: CASSLNDDTQYF. The chain joins TRBV5-6 to TRBJ2-3; D is ambiguous. The germline V gene encodes CDR1 SGHDT and CDR2 YYEEEE. The CDR3 covers 12 residues. Trimming pared 1 base from V and 6 bases from J, leaving 6 bases between.

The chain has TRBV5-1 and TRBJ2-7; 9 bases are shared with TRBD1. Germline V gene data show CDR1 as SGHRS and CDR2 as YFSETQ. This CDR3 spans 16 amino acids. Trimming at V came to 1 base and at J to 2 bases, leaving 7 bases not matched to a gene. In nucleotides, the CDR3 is TGCGCCAGCAGCTTGCCCCCGGGACAGGGAACCTACGAGCAGTACTTC. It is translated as CASSLPPGQGTYEQYF.

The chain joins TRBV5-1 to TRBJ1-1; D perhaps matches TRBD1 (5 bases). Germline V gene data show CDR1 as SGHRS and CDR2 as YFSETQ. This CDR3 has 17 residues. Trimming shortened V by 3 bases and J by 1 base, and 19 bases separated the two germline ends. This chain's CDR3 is CASSSMATGAGNTEAFF. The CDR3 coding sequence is TGCGCCAGCAGCTCAATGGCCACCGGGGCGGGGAACACTGAAGCTTTCTTT.

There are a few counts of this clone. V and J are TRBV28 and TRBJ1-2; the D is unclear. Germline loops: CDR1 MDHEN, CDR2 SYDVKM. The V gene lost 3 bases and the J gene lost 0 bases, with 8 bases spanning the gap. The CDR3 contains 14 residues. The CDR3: CASSLGNANYGYTF. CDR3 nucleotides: TGTGCCAGCAGTTTGGGCAACGCTAACTATGGCTACACCTTC.

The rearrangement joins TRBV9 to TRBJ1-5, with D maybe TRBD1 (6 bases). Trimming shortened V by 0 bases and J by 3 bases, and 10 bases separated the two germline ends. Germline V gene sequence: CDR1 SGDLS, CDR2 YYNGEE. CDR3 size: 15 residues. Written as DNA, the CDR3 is TGTGCCAGCAGCGTAGAGGGGGTCTACAATCAGCCCCAGCATTTT. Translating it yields CASSVEGVYNQPQHF.

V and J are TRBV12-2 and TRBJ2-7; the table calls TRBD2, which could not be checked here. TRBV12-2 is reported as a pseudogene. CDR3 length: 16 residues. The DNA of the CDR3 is TGTGCAAGTCGCTTAGCGGGGGGAGTGGCCCCCTACGAGCAGTACTTC. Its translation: CASRLAGGVAPYEQYF.

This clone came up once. CDR3 in DNA: TGTGCCAGCAGCCAGTCCCGGGACAGGGGTTGGCAAGAAAAACTGTTTTTT. It yields the protein CASSQSRDRGWQEKLFF. The rearrangement joins TRBV21-1 to TRBJ1-4; the table's D call, TRBD1, has no DNA check behind it. TRBV21-1 is a known pseudogene. There are 17 residues in the CDR3.

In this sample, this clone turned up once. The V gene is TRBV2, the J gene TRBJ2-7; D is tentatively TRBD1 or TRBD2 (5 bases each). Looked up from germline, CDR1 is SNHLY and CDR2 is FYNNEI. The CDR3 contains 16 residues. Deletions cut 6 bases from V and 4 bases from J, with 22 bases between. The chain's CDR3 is CASSHPSREVGYEQYF. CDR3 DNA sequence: TGTGCCAGCAGCCACCCTAGCAGGGAAGTGGGATACGAGCAGTACTTC.

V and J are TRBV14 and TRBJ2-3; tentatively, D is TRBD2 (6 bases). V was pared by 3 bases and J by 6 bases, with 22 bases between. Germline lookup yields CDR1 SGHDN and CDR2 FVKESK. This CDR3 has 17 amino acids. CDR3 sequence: CASSHTAGSLLVDTQYF. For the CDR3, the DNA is TGTGCCAGCAGCCATACGGCGGGATCCCTCCTGGTGGATACGCAGTATTTT.

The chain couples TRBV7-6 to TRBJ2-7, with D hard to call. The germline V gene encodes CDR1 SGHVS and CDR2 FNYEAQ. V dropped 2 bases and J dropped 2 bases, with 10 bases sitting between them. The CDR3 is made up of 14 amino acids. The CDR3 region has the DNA TGTGCCAGCAGCTTAAACGCCGCAGCCTACGAGCAGTACTTC. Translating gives CASSLNAAAYEQYF.

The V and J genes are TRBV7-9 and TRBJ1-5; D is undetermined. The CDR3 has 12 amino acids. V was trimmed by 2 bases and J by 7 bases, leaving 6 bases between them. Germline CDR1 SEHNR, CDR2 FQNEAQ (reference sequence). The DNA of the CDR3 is TGTGCCAGCAGCTTAATACAGCAGCCCCAGCATTTT. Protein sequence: CASSLIQQPQHF.

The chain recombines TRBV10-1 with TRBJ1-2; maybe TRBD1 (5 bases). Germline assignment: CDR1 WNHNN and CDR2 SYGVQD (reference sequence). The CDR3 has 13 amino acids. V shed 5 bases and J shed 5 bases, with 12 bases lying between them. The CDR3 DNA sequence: TGCGCCAGCAGTCCCCTCAGGGAATATGGCTACACCTTC. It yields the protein CASSPLREYGYTF.

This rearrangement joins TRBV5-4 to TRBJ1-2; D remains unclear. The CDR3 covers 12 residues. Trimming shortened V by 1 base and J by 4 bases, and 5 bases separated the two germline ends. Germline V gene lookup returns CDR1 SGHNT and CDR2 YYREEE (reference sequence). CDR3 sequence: CASSLSSYGYTF. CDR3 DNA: TGTGCCAGCAGCTTGAGTTCCTATGGCTACACCTTC.

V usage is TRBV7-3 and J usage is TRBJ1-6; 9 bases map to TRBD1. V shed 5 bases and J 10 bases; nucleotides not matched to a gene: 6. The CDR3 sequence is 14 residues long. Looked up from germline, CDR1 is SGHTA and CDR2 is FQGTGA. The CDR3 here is CASSTTGGGSPLHF. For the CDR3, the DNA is TGTGCCAGCAGCACGACAGGGGGTGGATCACCCCTCCACTTT.

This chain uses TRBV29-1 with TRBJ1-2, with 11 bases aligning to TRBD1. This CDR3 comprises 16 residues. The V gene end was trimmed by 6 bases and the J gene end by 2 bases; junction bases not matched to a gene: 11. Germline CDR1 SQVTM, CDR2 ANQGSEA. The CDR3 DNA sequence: TGCAGCGTCGTCCTACGAGGGACAGGGGGAAACTATGGCTACACCTTC. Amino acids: CSVVLRGTGGNYGYTF.

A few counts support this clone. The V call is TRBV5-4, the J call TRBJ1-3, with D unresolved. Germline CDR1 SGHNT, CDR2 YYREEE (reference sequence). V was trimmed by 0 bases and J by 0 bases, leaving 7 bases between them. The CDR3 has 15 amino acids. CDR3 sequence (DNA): TGTGCCAGCAGCTTGGCCGCAAGCTCTGGAAACACCATATATTTT. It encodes CASSLAASSGNTIYF.

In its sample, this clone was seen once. CDR3 bases: TGCGCCAGCAGCTTATCTAGCGGGGGGGCCCAGACCCAGTACTTC. It specifies CASSLSSGGAQTQYF. The chain combines TRBV4-1 with TRBJ2-5; 12 bases match TRBD2. Looked up from germline, CDR1 is MGHRA and CDR2 is YSYEKL. The CDR3 runs 15 residues. Trimming at V came to 5 bases and at J to 6 bases, leaving 7 bases not matched to a gene.